This TCR beta chain came from a study of early T cells in non-severe SARS-CoV-2 infection. Study overall: Sequencing was performed on bulk RNA from unsorted whole blood, leaving chains unpaired.

Attached unique molecular identifiers marked individual cDNA molecules. Using its own MiXCR run on the 5' RACE reads, TCRdb lists one record per CDR3 protein. The sample gives 25,000 to 30,000 distinct CDR3 sequences, 6% to 7.5% of which show up once; 34% is in the top ten. Study outcomes and limitations: CD4 and private specificities were missed by VDJdb matching, which favored anti-spike CD8 responses.

In this sample, this clonotype turned up many times. Antigen specificity is unknown. The CDR3 is 15 amino acids. The germline CDR1 and CDR2 sequences are SGHAT and FQNNGV. With 5 bases removed from V and 6 bases from J, the gap between germline ends came to 19 bases. The chain uses TRBV11-2 and TRBJ1-2; D might be TRBD1 (6 bases). The TCR originated in an adult who was a healthcare worker with PCR-confirmed SARS-CoV-2 infection or an uninfected control (not recorded which). The sequencing here drew on whole blood, taken at baseline. This CDR3 reads CASSPGANQVHGYTF. In nucleotides, the CDR3 is TGTGCCAGCAGCCCGGGGGCTAATCAAGTCCATGGCTACACCTTC.